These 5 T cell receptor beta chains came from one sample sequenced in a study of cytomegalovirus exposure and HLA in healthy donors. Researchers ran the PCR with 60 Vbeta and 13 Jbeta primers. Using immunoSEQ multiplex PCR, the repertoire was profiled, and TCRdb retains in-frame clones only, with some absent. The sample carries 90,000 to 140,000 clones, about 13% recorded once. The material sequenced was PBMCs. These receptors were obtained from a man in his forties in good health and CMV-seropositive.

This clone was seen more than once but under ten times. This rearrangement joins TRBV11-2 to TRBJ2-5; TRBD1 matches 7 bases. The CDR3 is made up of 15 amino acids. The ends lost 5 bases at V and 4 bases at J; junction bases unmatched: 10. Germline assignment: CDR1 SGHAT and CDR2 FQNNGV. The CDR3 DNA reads TGTGCCAGCAGCATGGGACAGTACTCTCGAGAGACCCAGTACTTC. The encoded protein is CASSMGQYSRETQYF.

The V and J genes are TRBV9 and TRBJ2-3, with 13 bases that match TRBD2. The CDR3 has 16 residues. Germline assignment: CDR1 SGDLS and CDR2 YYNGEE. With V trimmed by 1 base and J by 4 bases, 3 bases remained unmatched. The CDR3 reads CASSVLGLAGADTQYF. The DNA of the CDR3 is TGTGCCAGCAGCGTACTAGGACTAGCGGGAGCAGATACGCAGTATTTT.

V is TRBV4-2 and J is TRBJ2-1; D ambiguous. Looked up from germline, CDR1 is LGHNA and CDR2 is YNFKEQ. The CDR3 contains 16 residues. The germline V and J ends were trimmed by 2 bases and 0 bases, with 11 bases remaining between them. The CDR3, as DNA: TGTGCCAGCAGCCAATCCCGGGTAAGCTCCTACAATGAGCAGTTCTTC. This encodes CASSQSRVSSYNEQFF.

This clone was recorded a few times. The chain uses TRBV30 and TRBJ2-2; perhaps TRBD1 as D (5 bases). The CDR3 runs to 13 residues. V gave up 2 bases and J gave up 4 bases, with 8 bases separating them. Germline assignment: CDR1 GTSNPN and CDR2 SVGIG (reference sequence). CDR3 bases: TGTGCCTGGAGTCGACAGATCACCGGGGAGCTGTTTTTT. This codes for CAWSRQITGELFF. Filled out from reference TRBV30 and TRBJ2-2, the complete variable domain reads SQTIHQWPATLVQPVGSPLSLECTVEGTSNPNLYWYRQAAGRGLQLLFYSVGIGQISSEVPQNLSASRPQDRQFILSSKKLLLSDSGFYLCAWSRQITGELFFGEGSRLTVL.

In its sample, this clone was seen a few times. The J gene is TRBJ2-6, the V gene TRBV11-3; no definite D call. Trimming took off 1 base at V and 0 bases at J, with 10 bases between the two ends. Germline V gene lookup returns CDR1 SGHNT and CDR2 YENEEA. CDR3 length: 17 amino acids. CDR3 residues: CASSLGAFSSGANVLTF. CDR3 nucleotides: TGTGCCAGCAGCTTAGGAGCGTTCAGCTCTGGGGCCAACGTCCTGACTTTC.